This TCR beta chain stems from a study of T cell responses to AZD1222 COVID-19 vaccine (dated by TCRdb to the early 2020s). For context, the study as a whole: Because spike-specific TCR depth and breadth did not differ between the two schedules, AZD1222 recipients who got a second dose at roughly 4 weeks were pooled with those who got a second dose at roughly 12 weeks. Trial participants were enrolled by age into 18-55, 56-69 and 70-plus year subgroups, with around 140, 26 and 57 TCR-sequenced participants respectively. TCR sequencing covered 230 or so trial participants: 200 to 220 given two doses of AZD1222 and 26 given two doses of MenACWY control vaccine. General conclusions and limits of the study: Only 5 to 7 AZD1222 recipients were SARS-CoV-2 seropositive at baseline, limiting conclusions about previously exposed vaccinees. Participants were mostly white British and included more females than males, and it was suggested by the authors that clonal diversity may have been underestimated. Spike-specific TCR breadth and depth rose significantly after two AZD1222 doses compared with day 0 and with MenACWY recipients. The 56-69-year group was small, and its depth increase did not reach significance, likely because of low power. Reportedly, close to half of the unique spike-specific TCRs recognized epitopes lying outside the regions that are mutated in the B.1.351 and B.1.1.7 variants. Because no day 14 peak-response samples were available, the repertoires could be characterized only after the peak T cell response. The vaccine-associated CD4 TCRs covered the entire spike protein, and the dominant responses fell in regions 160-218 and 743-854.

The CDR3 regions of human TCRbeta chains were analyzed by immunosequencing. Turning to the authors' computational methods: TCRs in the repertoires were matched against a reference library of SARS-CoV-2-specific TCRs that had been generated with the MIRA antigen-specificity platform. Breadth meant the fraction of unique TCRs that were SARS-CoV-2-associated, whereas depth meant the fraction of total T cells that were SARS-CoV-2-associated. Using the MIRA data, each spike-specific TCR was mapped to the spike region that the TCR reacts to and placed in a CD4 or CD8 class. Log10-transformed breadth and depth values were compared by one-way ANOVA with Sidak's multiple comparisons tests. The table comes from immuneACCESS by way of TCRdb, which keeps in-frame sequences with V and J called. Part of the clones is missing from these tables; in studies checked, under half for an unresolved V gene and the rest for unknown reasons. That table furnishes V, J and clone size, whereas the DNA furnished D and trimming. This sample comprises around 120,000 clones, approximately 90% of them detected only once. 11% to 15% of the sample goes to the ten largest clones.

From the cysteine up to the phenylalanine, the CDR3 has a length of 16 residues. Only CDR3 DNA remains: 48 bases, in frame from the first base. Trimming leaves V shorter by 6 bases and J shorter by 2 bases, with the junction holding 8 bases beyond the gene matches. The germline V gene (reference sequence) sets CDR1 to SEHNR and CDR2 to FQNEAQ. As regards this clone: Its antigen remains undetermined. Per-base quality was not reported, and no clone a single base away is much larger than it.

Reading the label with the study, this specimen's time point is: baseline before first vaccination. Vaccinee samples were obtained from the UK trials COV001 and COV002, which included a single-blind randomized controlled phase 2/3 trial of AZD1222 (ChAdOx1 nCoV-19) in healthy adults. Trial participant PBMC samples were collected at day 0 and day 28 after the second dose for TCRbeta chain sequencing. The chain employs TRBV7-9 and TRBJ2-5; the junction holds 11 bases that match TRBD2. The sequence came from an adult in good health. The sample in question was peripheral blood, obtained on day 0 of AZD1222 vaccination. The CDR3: CASRMGTSGNQETQYF. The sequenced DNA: TGTGCCAGCAGGATGGGGACTAGCGGAAATCAAGAGACCCAGTACTTC.